Here is one T cell receptor beta chain with its context. The CDR3 has 16 residues. V lost 3 bases to trimming and J lost 0 bases; unmatched junction nucleotides: 3. Germline V CDR1 and CDR2: KGHSH, LQKENI. The record originates from a study of blood T cell repertoires in COVID-19. Some clones are missing from TCRdb's copy, which holds only in-frame ones; the method was immunoSEQ multiplex PCR. The table includes some 150,000 clones, 84% detected once. The chain has TRBV18 and TRBJ2-2, with 8 bases that match TRBD1. The origin of this receptor is a human donor in a cohort sampled during active COVID-19. Sequencing was performed on peripheral blood. In DNA, the CDR3 is TGTGCCAGCTCACCCAAGGACAGGGCGAACACCGGGGAGCTGTTTTTT. As protein: CASSPKDRANTGELFF.